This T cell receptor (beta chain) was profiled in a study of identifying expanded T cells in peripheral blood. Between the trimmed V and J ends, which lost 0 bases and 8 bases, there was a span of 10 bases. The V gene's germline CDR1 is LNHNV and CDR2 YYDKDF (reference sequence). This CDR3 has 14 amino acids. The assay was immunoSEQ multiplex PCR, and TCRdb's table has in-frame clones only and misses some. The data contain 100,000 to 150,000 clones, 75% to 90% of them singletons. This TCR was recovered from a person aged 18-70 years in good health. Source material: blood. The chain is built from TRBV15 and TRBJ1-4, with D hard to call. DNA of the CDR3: TGTGCCACCAGCAGAGACGAAAACGTAGAAAAACTGTTTTTT. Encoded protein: CATSRDENVEKLFF.